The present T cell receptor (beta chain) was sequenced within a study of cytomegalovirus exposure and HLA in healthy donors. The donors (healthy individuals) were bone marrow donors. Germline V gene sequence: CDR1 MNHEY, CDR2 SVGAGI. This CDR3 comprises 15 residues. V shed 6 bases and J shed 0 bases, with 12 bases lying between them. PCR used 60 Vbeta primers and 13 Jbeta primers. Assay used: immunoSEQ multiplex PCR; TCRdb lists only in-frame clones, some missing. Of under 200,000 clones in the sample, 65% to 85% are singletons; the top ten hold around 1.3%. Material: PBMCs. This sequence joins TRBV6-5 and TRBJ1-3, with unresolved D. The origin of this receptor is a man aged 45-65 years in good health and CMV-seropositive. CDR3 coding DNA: TGTGCCAGCAGCCCGGGATACCACTCTGGAAACACCATATATTTT. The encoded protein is CASSPGYHSGNTIYF.